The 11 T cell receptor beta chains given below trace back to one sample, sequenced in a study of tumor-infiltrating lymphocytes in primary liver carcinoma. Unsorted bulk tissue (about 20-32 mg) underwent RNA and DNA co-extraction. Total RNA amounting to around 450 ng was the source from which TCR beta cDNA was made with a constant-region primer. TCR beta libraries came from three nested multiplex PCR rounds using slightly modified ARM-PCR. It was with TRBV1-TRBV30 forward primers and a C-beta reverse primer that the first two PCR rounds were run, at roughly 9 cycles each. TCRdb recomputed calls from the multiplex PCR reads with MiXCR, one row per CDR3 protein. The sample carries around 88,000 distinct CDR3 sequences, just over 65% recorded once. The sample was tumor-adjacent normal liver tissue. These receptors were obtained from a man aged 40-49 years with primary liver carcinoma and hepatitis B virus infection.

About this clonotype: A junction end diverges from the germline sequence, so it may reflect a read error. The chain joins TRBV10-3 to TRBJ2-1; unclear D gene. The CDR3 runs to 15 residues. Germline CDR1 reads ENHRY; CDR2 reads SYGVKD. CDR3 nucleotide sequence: TGTACCATCAATGAGATTCCCGTGCTAAATAATGAGCAGTTCTTC. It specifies CTINEIPVLNNEQFF.

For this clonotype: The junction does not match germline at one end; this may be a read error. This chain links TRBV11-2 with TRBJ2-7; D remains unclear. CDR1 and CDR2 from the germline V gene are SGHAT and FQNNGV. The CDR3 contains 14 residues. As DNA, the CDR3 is TGTGCTAGCAGCTTAGATCGCTGGGTCGACGAGCAGTACTTC. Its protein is CASSLDRWVDEQYF.

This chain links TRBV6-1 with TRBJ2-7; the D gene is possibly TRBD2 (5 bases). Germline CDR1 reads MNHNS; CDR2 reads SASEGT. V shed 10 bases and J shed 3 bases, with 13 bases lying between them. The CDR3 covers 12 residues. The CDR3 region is CAINEGHYEQYF. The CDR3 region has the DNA TGTGCCATCAACGAGGGCCACTACGAGCAGTACTTC.

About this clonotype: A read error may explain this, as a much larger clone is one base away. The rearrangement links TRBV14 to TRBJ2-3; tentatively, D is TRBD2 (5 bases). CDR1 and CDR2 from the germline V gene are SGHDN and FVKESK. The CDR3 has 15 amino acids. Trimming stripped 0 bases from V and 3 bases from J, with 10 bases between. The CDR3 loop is CASSQDQWETDTQYF. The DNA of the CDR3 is TGTGCCAGCAGCCAAGATCAGTGGGAGACAGATACGCAGTATTTT.

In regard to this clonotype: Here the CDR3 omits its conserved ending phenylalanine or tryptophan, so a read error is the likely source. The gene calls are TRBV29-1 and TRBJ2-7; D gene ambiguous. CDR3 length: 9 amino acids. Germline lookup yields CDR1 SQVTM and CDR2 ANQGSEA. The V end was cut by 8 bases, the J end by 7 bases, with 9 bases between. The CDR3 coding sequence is TGCAGCTCACCGGGTGAGCAGTACTAC. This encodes CSSPGEQYY.

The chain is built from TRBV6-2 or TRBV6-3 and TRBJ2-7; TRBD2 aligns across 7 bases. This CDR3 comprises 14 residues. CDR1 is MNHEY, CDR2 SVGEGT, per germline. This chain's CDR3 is CVRSYSRESYEQYF. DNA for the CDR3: TGTGTCAGGAGTTACTCGCGGGAGTCCTACGAGCAGTACTTC.

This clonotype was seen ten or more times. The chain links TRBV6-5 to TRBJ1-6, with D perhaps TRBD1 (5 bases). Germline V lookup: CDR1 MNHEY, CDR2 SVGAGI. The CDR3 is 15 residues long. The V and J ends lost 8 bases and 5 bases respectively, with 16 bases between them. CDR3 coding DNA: TGTGCCAGCCAGGGTGGGGTAATAGATAATTCACCCCTCCACTTT. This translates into CASQGGVIDNSPLHF.

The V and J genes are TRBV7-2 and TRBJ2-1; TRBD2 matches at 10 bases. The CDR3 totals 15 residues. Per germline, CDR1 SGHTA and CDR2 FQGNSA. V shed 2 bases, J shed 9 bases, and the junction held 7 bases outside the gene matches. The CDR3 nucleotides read TGTGCCAGCAGCTTATTCATCCCTAGCGGGGGTGAGCAGTTCTTC. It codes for CASSLFIPSGGEQFF.

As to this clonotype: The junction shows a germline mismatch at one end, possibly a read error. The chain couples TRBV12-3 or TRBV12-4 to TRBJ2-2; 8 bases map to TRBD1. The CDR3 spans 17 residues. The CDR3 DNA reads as TGTACCAGCAGTTTAGGTGGACAGGGTGGGTACACCGGGGAGCTGTTTTTT. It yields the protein CTSSLGGQGGYTGELFF.

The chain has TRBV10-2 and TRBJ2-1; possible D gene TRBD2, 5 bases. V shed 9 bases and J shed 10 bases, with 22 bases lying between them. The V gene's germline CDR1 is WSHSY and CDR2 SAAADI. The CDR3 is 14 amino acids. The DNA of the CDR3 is TGCGCCAGTAGCCACGTCACAACGGGGAAAGAGCAGTTCTTC. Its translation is CASSHVTTGKEQFF.

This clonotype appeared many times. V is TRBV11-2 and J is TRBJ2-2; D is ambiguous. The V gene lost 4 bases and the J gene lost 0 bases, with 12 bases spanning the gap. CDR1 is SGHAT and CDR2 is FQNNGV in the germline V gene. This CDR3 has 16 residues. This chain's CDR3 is CASSSSGIANTGELFF. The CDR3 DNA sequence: TGTGCCAGCAGCTCGAGTGGCATAGCGAACACCGGGGAGCTGTTTTTT.